A single sample is the source of the 27 T cell receptor beta chains below, sequenced in a study of radiation and T cells in renal cell carcinoma. Data came from immunoSEQ multiplex PCR; TCRdb stores just in-frame clones and leaves some out. The sample lists 90,000 to 100,000 clones, around nine tenths seen once, with approximately 8.4% in the top ten. Described time point: baseline pretreatment blood. Described treatment: 15 Gy SBRT to primary tumor, nephrectomy 4 weeks later. Specimen: blood, collected from a patient whose treatment included radiotherapy and nephrectomy. The receptors stem from a man between 50 and 59 years old with renal cell carcinoma.

In the case of this clone: An end of the junction differs from the germline gene, which may be a read error. This CDR3 reads CAWSPGGSF. CDR3 sequence (DNA): TGTGCCTGGAGCCCCGGGGGCTCCTTT. This chain joins TRBV30 and TRBJ1-6; D perhaps matches TRBD1 (6 bases). Germline values: CDR1 GTSNPN, CDR2 SVGIG (reference sequence). This CDR3 has 9 amino acids.

V gene TRBV9 combines with J gene TRBJ2-5; D assignment may be TRBD1 or TRBD2 (5 bases each). The CDR3 sequence is 14 residues long. Germline CDR1 SGDLS, CDR2 YYNGEE. Deletions cut 1 base from V and 3 bases from J, with 10 bases between. CDR3 DNA sequence: TGTGCCAGCAGCGTATCCGGGACGGAAGAGACCCAGTACTTC. It yields the protein CASSVSGTEETQYF.

The V gene is TRBV7-9, the J gene TRBJ2-3; D unresolved. Germline CDR1 and CDR2: SEHNR and FQNEAQ (reference sequence). V was shortened by 5 bases and J by 0 bases, with 6 bases between the two germline ends. The CDR3 sequence is 13 residues long. Written as DNA, the CDR3 is TGTGCCAGCAGCCCCCCTAGCACAGATACGCAGTATTTT. This gives the protein CASSPPSTDTQYF.

The J gene is TRBJ2-2, the V gene TRBV2; TRBD1 might be the D (5 bases). Per the germline V gene, CDR1 is SNHLY and CDR2 is FYNNEI. The CDR3 sequence is 14 residues long. V was trimmed by 6 bases and J by 1 base, leaving 9 bases between them. The CDR3 spells CASSVGQNTGELFF. The CDR3 nucleotides read TGTGCCAGCAGCGTCGGACAGAACACCGGGGAGCTGTTTTTT. Full variable domain (outside the CDR3, taken from reference TRBV2 and TRBJ2-2): EPEVTQTPSHQVTQMGQEVILRCVPISNHLYFYWYRQILGQKVEFLVSFYNNEISEKSEIFDDQFSVERPDGSNFTLKIRSTKLEDSAMYFCASSVGQNTGELFFGEGSRLTVL.

The gene calls are TRBV5-1 and TRBJ2-5; perhaps TRBD1 as D (6 bases). Per the germline V gene, CDR1 is SGHRS and CDR2 is YFSETQ. V dropped 2 bases and J dropped 7 bases, with 9 bases sitting between them. This CDR3 contains 12 residues. CDR3 sequence reads: CASSLQGATQYF. DNA for the CDR3: TGCGCCAGCAGCTTACAGGGCGCGACCCAGTACTTC.

The gene calls are TRBV5-1 and TRBJ2-1; a weak D match, TRBD1 (6 bases). V was cut by 4 bases and J by 0 bases, with 11 bases left in between. Germline V CDR1 and CDR2: SGHRS, YFSETQ. The CDR3 is 15 amino acids. The CDR3 sequence is CASSHDRSSYNEQFF. The CDR3 region has the DNA TGCGCCAGCAGCCACGACAGGAGCTCCTACAATGAGCAGTTCTTC.

This chain connects TRBV4-3 to TRBJ2-3; perhaps TRBD2 as D (6 bases). Per the germline V gene, CDR1 is LGHNA and CDR2 is YSLEER. Deletions cut 5 bases from V and 4 bases from J, with 13 bases between. This CDR3 spans 14 amino acids. As DNA, the CDR3 is TGCGCCAGCAGCTCACTAGCTAGCGCAGATACGCAGTATTTT. Protein sequence: CASSSLASADTQYF.

CDR3 in amino acids: CASSPGGGNTIYF. The CDR3 DNA reads as TGTGCCAGCAGTCCTGGTGGGGGAAACACCATATATTTT. The rearrangement joins TRBV6-5 to TRBJ1-3; no clear D gene. The CDR3 length is 13 residues. Trimming pared 5 bases from V and 4 bases from J, leaving 9 bases between. CDR1 is MNHEY and CDR2 is SVGAGI in the germline V gene.

This chain uses TRBV5-4 with TRBJ1-2, with 8 bases fitting TRBD1. The CDR3 is made up of 13 amino acids. The J segment lost 2 bases and the V segment lost 5 bases, leaving 2 bases of the junction unmatched. From germline, CDR1 is SGHNT and CDR2 YYREEE (reference sequence). CDR3 coding DNA: TGTGCCAGCAGGGACAGGGCCAACTATGGCTACACCTTC. It codes for CASRDRANYGYTF.

This chain connects TRBV19 to TRBJ2-3, with no clear D. The germline V and J ends were trimmed by 4 bases and 2 bases, with 7 bases remaining between them. The CDR3 length is 13 residues. CDR1 is LNHDA and CDR2 is SQIVND in the germline V gene (reference sequence). The chain's CDR3 is CASSSDFTDTQYF. As DNA, the CDR3 is TGTGCCAGTAGTAGCGATTTCACAGATACGCAGTATTTT.

The chain couples TRBV27 to TRBJ2-1; D unclear. This CDR3 region has 13 residues. The V end lost 2 bases, the J end lost 4 bases, and 6 bases lay between the germline ends. Germline V gene sequence: CDR1 MNHEY, CDR2 SMNVEV (reference sequence). The DNA of the CDR3 is TGTGCCAGCAGTTTAAAGCAGTACAATGAGCAGTTCTTC. Protein product: CASSLKQYNEQFF.

The chain uses TRBV7-9 and TRBJ1-1; D call uncertain. From germline, CDR1 is SEHNR and CDR2 FQNEAQ (reference sequence). Trimming stripped 3 bases from V and 1 base from J, with 6 bases between. The CDR3 is 13 residues long. DNA for the CDR3: TGTGCCAGCAGCTTCTCCACGAACACTGAAGCTTTCTTT. Residues: CASSFSTNTEAFF.

The chain carries TRBV30 and TRBJ1-6, with 8 bases that match TRBD1. Germline loops: CDR1 GTSNPN, CDR2 SVGIG (reference sequence). J lost 7 bases, V lost 7 bases, and 12 bases had no gene match. The CDR3 is 15 amino acids. The CDR3 protein is CAFRGTGITNSPLHF. In DNA form, the CDR3 reads TGTGCCTTTAGGGGGACAGGCATAACGAATTCACCCCTCCACTTT.

The chain uses TRBV18 and TRBJ1-2; 9 nucleotides align to TRBD1. Germline V lookup: CDR1 KGHSH, CDR2 LQKENI. CDR3 size: 14 residues. J gave up 3 bases and V 8 bases, and 7 bases lay outside the gene matches. This CDR3 is CASLRTGEDYGYTF. Here the CDR3 DNA reads TGTGCCAGCCTTCGGACAGGGGAGGACTATGGCTACACCTTC.

Only one count was recorded for this clone. The chain carries TRBV12-5 and TRBJ1-2; D not resolved. Germline V lookup: CDR1 LGHNT, CDR2 FRNRAP. V lost 0 bases and J lost 7, with 9 bases in between. The CDR3 is 13 residues long. CDR3 nucleotide sequence: TGTGCTAGTGGTTTGGTACTTCGGGGTGGCTACACCTTC. Encoded protein: CASGLVLRGGYTF.

This clone has only one observation. The chain combines TRBV29-1 with TRBJ1-5; 8 nucleotides agree with TRBD1. The CDR3 loop spans 14 amino acids. CDR1 is SQVTM, CDR2 ANQGSEA, per germline. V was clipped by 5 bases and J by 1 base; unmatched bases: 4. This CDR3 is CSVTGGVSNQPQHF. CDR3 nucleotides: TGCAGCGTTACAGGGGGGGTCAGCAATCAGCCCCAGCATTTT.

This sequence joins TRBV16 and TRBJ2-1, with 10 positions matching TRBD2. The germline V gene encodes CDR1 KGHSY and CDR2 FQNENV. J lost 5 bases, V lost 2 bases, and 3 bases had no gene match. The CDR3 extends over 15 amino acids. CDR3 nucleotides: TGTGCCAGCAGCCAACTAGCGGGAGCTGACAATGAGCAGTTCTTC. Translation: CASSQLAGADNEQFF.

V usage is TRBV2 and J usage is TRBJ1-2; 10 positions agree with TRBD1. The V gene end was trimmed by 7 bases and the J gene end by 5 bases; junction bases not matched to a gene: 13. This CDR3 is built from 16 residues. Per germline, CDR1 SNHLY and CDR2 FYNNEI. The CDR3 bases are TGTGCCAGCATCCGATCACCCCGGGACAGGGGTTATGGCTACACCTTC. Amino acid sequence: CASIRSPRDRGYGYTF.

The V and J genes are TRBV30 and TRBJ1-6; D uncertain. V was clipped by 4 bases and J by 5 bases, with 9 bases between them. There are 13 residues in the CDR3. Germline CDR1 and CDR2: GTSNPN and SVGIG (reference sequence). Here the CDR3 reads CAWNTADNSPLHF. The CDR3 nucleotides are TGTGCCTGGAACACTGCTGATAATTCACCCCTCCACTTT.

The chain recombines TRBV18 with TRBJ1-2; TRBD1 aligns across 7 bases. This CDR3 spans 14 amino acids. The J segment lost 4 bases and the V segment lost 3 bases, leaving 5 bases of the junction unmatched. Germline V lookup: CDR1 KGHSH, CDR2 LQKENI. CDR3 DNA: TGTGCCAGCTCACCGGACAGGCTCCTCTATGGCTACACCTTC. Protein: CASSPDRLLYGYTF.

The gene calls are TRBV5-4 and TRBJ1-3, with D possibly TRBD1 on 5 matching bases. CDR3 length: 17 amino acids. Per germline, CDR1 SGHNT and CDR2 YYREEE (reference sequence). The V end lost 0 bases, the J end lost 4 bases, and 17 bases lay between the germline ends. The CDR3 bases are TGTGCCAGCAGCTTGGTTGGAGGCCGGGGGACGGGAAACACCATATATTTT. Amino acid sequence: CASSLVGGRGTGNTIYF.

The CDR3 region is CASSQYLGGGYEQYF. CDR3 coding DNA: TGCGCCAGCAGCCAATATTTAGGGGGCGGGTACGAGCAGTACTTC. The chain employs TRBV4-3 and TRBJ2-7; 7 bases agree with TRBD1. The CDR3 totals 15 residues. Germline CDR1 LGHNA, CDR2 YSLEER. V was clipped by 2 bases and J by 4 bases; unmatched bases: 8.

The V gene is TRBV18, the J gene TRBJ2-1; D unclear. Germline V gene sequence: CDR1 KGHSH, CDR2 LQKENI. The V gene lost 0 bases and the J gene lost 3 bases, with 9 bases spanning the gap. The CDR3 is 15 amino acids. CDR3 loop: CASSPPRAYYNEQFF. CDR3 DNA: TGTGCCAGCTCACCACCAAGGGCTTACTACAATGAGCAGTTCTTC. Together with reference TRBV18 and TRBJ2-1, the CDR3 gives the full variable domain: NAGVMQNPRHLVRRRGQEARLRCSPMKGHSHVYWYRQLPEEGLKFMVYLQKENIIDESGMPKERFSAEFPKEGPSILRIQQVVRGDSAAYFCASSPPRAYYNEQFFGPGTRLTVL.

The chain recombines TRBV28 with TRBJ2-7; the match to TRBD2 covers 9 bases. CDR1 and CDR2 (germline): MDHEN, SYDVKM. Unmatched junction bases numbered 5, after V lost 6 bases and J lost 2 bases. The CDR3 consists of 14 residues. CDR3 residues: CASSRTSVTYEQYF. CDR3 nucleotides: TGTGCCAGCAGCCGGACTAGCGTTACCTACGAGCAGTACTTC.

This chain links TRBV18 with TRBJ2-1; D may be TRBD2 (7 bases). Germline V CDR1 and CDR2: KGHSH, LQKENI. This CDR3 region has 13 residues. V was clipped by 8 bases and J by 5 bases, with 13 bases between them. This CDR3 reads CASLRGGDNEQFF. CDR3 nucleotides: TGTGCCAGCCTGAGGGGGGGGGACAATGAGCAGTTCTTC.

The genes are TRBV27 and TRBJ1-4; 9 bases are a match to TRBD1. With V trimmed by 5 bases and J by 8 bases, 9 bases remained unmatched. CDR3 length: 15 amino acids. Germline V gene sequence: CDR1 MNHEY, CDR2 SMNVEV (reference sequence). In DNA, the CDR3 is TGTGCCAGCAGTAGGCACAGGGGGCTGGACGAAAAACTGTTTTTT. This sequence encodes CASSRHRGLDEKLFF.

The V call is TRBV5-3, the J call TRBJ1-5; no clear D. TRBV5-3 is an open reading frame whose function is uncertain. The CDR3 covers 14 residues. Trimming removed 9 bases at V and 9 bases at J, with 22 bases between. Written as DNA, the CDR3 is TGTGCCATCCAACGCGTGCCGGGCCAAGGGCCCCAGCATTTT. It translates to CAIQRVPGQGPQHF.